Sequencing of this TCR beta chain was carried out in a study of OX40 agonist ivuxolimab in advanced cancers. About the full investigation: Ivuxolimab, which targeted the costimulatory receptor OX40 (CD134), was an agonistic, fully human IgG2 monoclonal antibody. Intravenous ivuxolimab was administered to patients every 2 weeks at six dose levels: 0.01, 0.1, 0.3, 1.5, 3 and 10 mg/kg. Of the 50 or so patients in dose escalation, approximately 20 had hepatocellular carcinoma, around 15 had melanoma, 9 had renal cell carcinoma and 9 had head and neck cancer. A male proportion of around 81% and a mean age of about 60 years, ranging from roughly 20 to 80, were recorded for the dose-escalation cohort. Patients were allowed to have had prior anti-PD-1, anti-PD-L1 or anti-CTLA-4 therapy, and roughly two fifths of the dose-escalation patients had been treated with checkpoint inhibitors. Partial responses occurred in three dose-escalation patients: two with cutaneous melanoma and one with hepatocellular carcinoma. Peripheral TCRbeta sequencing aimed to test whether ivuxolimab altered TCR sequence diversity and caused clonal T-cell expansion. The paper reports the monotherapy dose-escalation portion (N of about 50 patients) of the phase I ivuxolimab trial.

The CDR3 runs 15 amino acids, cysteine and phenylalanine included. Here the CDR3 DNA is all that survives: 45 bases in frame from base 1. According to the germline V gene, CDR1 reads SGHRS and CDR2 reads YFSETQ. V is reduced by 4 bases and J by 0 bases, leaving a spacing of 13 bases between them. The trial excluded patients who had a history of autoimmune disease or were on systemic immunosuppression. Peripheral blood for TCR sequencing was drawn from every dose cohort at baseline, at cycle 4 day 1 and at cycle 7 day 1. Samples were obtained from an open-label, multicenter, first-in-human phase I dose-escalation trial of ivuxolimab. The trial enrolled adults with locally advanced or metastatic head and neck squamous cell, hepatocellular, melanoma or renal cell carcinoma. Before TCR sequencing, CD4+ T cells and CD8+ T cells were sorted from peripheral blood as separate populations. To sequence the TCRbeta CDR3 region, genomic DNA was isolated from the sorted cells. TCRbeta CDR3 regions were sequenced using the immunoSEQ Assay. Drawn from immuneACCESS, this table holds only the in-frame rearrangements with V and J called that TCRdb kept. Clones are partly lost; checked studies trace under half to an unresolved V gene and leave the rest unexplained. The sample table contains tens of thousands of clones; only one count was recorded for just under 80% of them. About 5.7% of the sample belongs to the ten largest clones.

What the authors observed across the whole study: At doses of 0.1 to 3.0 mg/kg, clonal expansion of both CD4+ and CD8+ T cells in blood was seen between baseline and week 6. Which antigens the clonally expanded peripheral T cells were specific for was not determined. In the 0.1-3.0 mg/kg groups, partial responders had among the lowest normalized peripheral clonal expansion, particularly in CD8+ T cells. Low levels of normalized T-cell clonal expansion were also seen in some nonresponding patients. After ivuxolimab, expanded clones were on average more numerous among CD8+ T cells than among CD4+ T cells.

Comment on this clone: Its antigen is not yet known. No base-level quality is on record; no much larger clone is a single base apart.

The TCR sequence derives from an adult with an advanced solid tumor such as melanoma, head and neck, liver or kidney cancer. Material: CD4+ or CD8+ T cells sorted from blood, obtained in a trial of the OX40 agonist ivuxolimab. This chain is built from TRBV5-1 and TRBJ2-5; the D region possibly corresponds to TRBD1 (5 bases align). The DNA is TGCGCCAGCAGCCGTCTAGGACACTACCAAGAGACCCAGTACTTC. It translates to CASSRLGHYQETQYF.